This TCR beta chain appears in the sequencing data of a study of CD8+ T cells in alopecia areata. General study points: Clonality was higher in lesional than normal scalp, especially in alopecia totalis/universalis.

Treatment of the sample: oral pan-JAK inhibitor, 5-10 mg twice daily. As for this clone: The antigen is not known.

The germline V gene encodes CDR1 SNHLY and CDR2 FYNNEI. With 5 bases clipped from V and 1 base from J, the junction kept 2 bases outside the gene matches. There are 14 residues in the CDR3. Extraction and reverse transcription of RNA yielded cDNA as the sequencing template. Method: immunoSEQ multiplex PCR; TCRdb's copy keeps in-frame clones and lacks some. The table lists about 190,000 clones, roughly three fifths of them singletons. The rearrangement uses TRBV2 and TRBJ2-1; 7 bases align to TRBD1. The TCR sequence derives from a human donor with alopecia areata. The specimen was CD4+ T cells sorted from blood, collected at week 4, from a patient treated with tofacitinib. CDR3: CASSQDRSYNEQFF. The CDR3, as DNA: TGTGCCAGCAGTCAGGACAGGTCCTACAATGAGCAGTTCTTC.